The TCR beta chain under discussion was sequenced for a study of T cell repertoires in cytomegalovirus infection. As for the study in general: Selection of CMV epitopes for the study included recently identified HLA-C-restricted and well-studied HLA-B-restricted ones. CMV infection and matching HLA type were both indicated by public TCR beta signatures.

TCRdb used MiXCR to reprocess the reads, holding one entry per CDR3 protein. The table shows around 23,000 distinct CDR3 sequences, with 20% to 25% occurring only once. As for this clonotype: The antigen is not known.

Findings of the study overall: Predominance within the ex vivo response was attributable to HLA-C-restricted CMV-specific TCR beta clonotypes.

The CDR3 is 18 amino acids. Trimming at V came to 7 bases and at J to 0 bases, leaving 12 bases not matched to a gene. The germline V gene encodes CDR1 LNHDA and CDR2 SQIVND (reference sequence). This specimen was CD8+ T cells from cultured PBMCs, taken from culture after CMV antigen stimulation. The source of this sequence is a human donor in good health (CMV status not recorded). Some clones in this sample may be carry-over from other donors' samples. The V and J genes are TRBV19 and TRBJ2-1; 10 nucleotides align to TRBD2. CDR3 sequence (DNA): TGTGCCAGTACCCCGGGAGCGGGGGGGCTACCCTCCTACAATGAGCAGTTCTTC. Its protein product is CASTPGAGGLPSYNEQFF. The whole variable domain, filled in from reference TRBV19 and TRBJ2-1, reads DGGITQSPKYLFRKEGQNVTLSCEQNLNHDAMYWYRQDPGQGLRLIYYSQIVNDFQKGDIAEGYSVSREKKESFPLTVTSAQKNPTAFYLCASTPGAGGLPSYNEQFFGPGTRLTVL.